The clone carrying this T cell receptor beta chain was picked up a small number of times. The germline V gene encodes CDR1 MNHNS and CDR2 SASEGT. The CDR3 has 17 residues. Trimming cost V 3 bases and J 2 bases; bases outside gene matches: 13. These data are taken from a study of blood T cell repertoires in COVID-19. Study-level background: Collection of acute and convalescent COVID-19 samples took place in the United States, Italy and Spain. T cells, B-cell-depleted T cells, or PBMCs supplied cDNA or gDNA.

The method was immunoSEQ multiplex PCR; TCRdb's version includes in-frame clones alone and lacks a portion of them. Among 170,000 or so clones listed, about 87% were seen once. The source material was peripheral blood. V is TRBV6-1 and J is TRBJ2-7; 7 bases are shared with TRBD1. The sequence came from a man in his forties with active or convalescent COVID-19. This CDR3 reads CASSEKTTGTDPYEQYF. The CDR3, as DNA: TGTGCCAGCAGTGAGAAGACTACCGGGACAGACCCCTACGAGCAGTACTTC.